The 2 T cell receptor beta chains listed next were all sequenced from one sample in a study of blood T cell repertoires in COVID-19. The data were produced by immunoSEQ multiplex PCR, yet TCRdb's version contains in-frame clones alone and is incomplete. The top ten hold roughly 6.2% of the sample, which has fewer than 140,000 clones, 76% seen once. Input material: peripheral blood. The receptors here all came from a man older than 75 with COVID-19, enrolled during active disease.

Only a few counts were recorded for this clone. The CDR3 here is CASSEARYNSPLHF. The CDR3 DNA is TGTGCCAGCAGTGAAGCCCGGTATAATTCACCCCTCCACTTT. The rearrangement links TRBV2 to TRBJ1-6; D gene ambiguous. The germline V gene encodes CDR1 SNHLY and CDR2 FYNNEI. V was clipped by 0 bases and J by 4 bases, with 4 bases between them. The CDR3 totals 14 residues.

The rearrangement joins TRBV9 to TRBJ2-1, with a tentative D call TRBD2 (6 bases). Germline loops: CDR1 SGDLS, CDR2 YYNGEE. The CDR3 has 13 amino acids. V lost 0 bases and J lost 10, with 11 bases in between. The CDR3 loop is CASSVALALEQFF. In nucleotides, the CDR3 is TGTGCCAGCAGCGTAGCCCTAGCGCTCGAGCAGTTCTTC. Variable domain in full (rest from reference TRBV9 and TRBJ2-1): DSGVTQTPKHLITATGQRVTLRCSPRSGDLSVYWYQQSLDQGLQFLIQYYNGEERAKGNILERFSAQQFPDLHSELNLSSLELGDSALYFCASSVALALEQFFGPGTRLTVL.